One and the same sample provided the 14 T cell receptor beta chains below, sequenced in a study of monozygotic twins with inflammatory bowel disease. From the 5' RACE reads, TCRdb lists one entry per CDR3 protein and no DNA. Its listing shows more than 300,000 distinct CDR3 sequences. The sequenced sample was blood. These receptors all stem from a human donor with ulcerative colitis or Crohn's disease, or a healthy co-twin of an affected twin (not recorded which).

The chain links TRBV4-3 to TRBJ2-2. This CDR3 region has 15 residues. Germline V lookup: CDR1 LGHNA, CDR2 YSLEER. CDR3 sequence reads: CASSQLGSNTGELFF.

The chain carries TRBV20-1 and TRBJ1-2. The CDR3 is made up of 14 amino acids. Germline V gives CDR1 DFQATT, CDR2 SNEGSKA (reference sequence). CDR3: CSAPNQEGKSGYTF.

This sequence joins TRBV10-3 and TRBJ2-7; TCRdb calls TRBD1, which cannot be checked without DNA. The CDR3 has 14 residues. The germline gives CDR1 ENHRY, CDR2 SYGVKD. The CDR3 loop is CAIALGTGVYEQYF.

The chain carries TRBV5-1 and TRBJ2-1. The CDR3 is 13 residues long. Per germline, CDR1 SGHRS and CDR2 YFSETQ. The CDR3 region is CASSLGERTRTFF.

V usage is TRBV7-2 and J usage is TRBJ2-7; checking the TCRdb D call of TRBD1 is not possible without DNA. The CDR3 consists of 13 residues. The germline V gene encodes CDR1 SGHTA and CDR2 FQGNSA. This CDR3 reads CASSSRGGYEQYF.

This chain uses TRBV7-9 with TRBJ2-4; TCRdb gives TRBD1 as the D gene, but with no DNA this cannot be confirmed. Germline CDR1 is SEHNR and CDR2 is FQNEAQ (reference sequence). There are 16 residues in the CDR3. The CDR3 sequence is CASSLAPTGGADIQYF. Combining the CDR3 with reference TRBV7-9 and TRBJ2-4 gives the whole variable domain DTGVSQNPRHKITKRGQNVTFRCDPISEHNRLYWYRQTLGQGPEFLTYFQNEAQLEKSRLLSDRFSAERPKGSFSTLEIQRTEQGDSAMYLCASSLAPTGGADIQYFGAGTRLSVL.

The chain couples TRBV7-3 to TRBJ2-1; TCRdb selects TRBD1, and the lack of DNA leaves this call unchecked. Germline loops: CDR1 SGHTA, CDR2 FQGTGA. The CDR3 runs 18 residues. The CDR3 region is CASSLNPLRGRRGPGQFF.

The CDR3 here is CASTNAGTGTYEQYF. The chain is built from TRBV6-1 and TRBJ2-7; TCRdb proposes TRBD1, but this gene call is untestable without DNA. Germline V lookup: CDR1 MNHNS, CDR2 SASEGT. The CDR3 contains 15 residues.

V gene TRBV6-1 combines with J gene TRBJ2-1; TCRdb picks TRBD1, but there is no DNA to check that call. The CDR3 extends over 15 amino acids. Germline-derived CDR1 and CDR2 are MNHNS and SASEGT. The CDR3 here is CASSQPGQGFYEQFF.

The J gene is TRBJ2-7, the V gene TRBV6-2 or TRBV6-3; TCRdb's D call of TRBD1 is untestable without DNA. Germline CDR1 MNHEY, CDR2 SVGEGT. CDR3 length equals 15 residues. The CDR3 is CASSFIRDTSYEQYF.

The CDR3 region is CASSLGWEGGYTF. The rearrangement uses TRBV7-2 and TRBJ1-2. This CDR3 region has 13 residues. Germline CDR1 reads SGHTA; CDR2 reads FQGNSA.

This chain joins TRBV4-3 and TRBJ2-1; lacking DNA, the TRBD1 call made by TCRdb goes unchecked. The CDR3 runs to 14 residues. The germline gives CDR1 LGHNA, CDR2 YSLEER. The CDR3 region is CASSTGQEYNEQFF.

The chain is built from TRBV20-1 and TRBJ2-1; TCRdb lists TRBD2, though no DNA is available to test this call. This CDR3 contains 12 residues. Germline CDR1 and CDR2: DFQATT and SNEGSKA (reference sequence). CDR3 amino acids: CSARATREEQFF.

This CDR3 is CASSGDRGRQPYNEQFF. The rearrangement uses TRBV5-4 and TRBJ2-1; absent DNA, TCRdb's TRBD1 call cannot be checked. CDR1 is SGHNT and CDR2 is YYREEE in the germline V gene (reference sequence). This CDR3 spans 17 amino acids.